Below are 3 T cell receptor beta chains sequenced from a single sample in a study of CD8+ T cells in alopecia areata. The sequencing template was cDNA reverse transcribed from extracted RNA. Using immunoSEQ multiplex PCR, the repertoire was profiled, and TCRdb retains in-frame clones only, with some absent. The data contain under 300,000 clones, 67% of them singletons. The source material was CD4+ T cells sorted from blood, sampled at week 0. These receptors were obtained from a human donor with alopecia areata.

In its sample, this clone was seen a few times. The chain links TRBV7-2 to TRBJ2-5; the match to TRBD2 covers 7 bases. The CDR3 loop spans 12 amino acids. V gave up 5 bases and J gave up 7 bases; unmatched junction bases: 4. Germline V lookup: CDR1 SGHTA, CDR2 FQGNSA. CDR3 residues: CASSGAGVTQYF. DNA of the CDR3: TGTGCCAGCAGCGGCGCGGGAGTGACCCAGTACTTC.

Worth noting for this clone: At the DNA level, this CDR3 is encoded by other sequences in the same sample as well. The CDR3 here is CSVGQTYEQYF. CDR3 DNA sequence: TGCAGCGTTGGTCAGACCTACGAGCAGTACTTC. The rearrangement joins TRBV29-1 to TRBJ2-7; D call uncertain. The CDR3 spans 11 residues. The germline V gene has CDR1 SQVTM and CDR2 ANQGSEA. Between the trimmed V and J ends, which lost 4 bases and 2 bases, there was a span of 6 bases.

This clone turned up a few times. The V and J genes are TRBV7-8 and TRBJ2-7; 7 nucleotides match TRBD2. V shed 0 bases and J 4 bases; nucleotides not matched to a gene: 15. The CDR3 sequence is 18 residues long. Germline CDR1 and CDR2: SGHVS and FQNEAQ. The CDR3 loop is CASSLARVLAGERYEQYF. In DNA, the CDR3 is TGTGCCAGCAGCTTAGCGCGGGTTCTCGCGGGGGAGAGGTACGAGCAGTACTTC. Full variable domain (missing parts from reference TRBV7-8 and TRBJ2-7): GAGVSQSPRYKVAKRGQDVALRCDPISGHVSLFWYQQALGQGPEFLTYFQNEAQLDKSGLPSDRFFAERPEGSVSTLKIQRTQQEDSAVYLCASSLARVLAGERYEQYFGPGTRLTVT.